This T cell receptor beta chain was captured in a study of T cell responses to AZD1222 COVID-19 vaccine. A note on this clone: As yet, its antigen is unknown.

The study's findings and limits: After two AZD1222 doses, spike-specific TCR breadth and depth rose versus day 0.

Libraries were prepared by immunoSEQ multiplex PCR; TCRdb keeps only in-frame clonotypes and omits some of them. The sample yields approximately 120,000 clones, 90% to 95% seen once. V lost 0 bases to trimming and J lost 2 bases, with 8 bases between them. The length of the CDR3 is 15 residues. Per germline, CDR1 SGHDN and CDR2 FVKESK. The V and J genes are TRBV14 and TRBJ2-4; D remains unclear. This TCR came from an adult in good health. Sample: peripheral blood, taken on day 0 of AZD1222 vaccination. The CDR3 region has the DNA TGTGCCAGCAGCCAAGATTGGAGTTCCAAAAACATTCAGTACTTC. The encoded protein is CASSQDWSSKNIQYF. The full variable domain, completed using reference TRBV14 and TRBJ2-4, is EAGVTQFPSHSVIEKGQTVTLRCDPISGHDNLYWYRRVMGKEIKFLLHFVKESKQDESGMPNNRFLAERTGGTYSTLKVQPAELEDSGVYFCASSQDWSSKNIQYFGAGTRLSVL.